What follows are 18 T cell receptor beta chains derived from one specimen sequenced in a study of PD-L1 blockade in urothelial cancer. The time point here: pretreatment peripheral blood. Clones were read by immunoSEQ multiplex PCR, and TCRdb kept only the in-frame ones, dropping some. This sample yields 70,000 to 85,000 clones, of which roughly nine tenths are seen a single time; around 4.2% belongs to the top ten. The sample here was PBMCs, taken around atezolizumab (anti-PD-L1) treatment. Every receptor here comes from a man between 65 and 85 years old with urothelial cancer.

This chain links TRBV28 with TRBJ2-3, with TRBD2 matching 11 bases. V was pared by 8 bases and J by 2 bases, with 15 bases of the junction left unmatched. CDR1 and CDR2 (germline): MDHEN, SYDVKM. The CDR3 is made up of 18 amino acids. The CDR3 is CASGPSGRFGGDTDTQYF. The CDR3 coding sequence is TGTGCCAGCGGACCTAGCGGGAGGTTCGGTGGTGACACAGATACGCAGTATTTT.

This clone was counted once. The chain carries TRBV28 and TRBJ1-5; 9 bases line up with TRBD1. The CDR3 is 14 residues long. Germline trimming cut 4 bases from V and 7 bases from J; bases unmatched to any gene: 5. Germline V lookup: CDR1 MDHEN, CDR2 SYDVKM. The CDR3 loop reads CASSSGQGSQPQHF. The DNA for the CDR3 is TGTGCCAGCAGTTCCGGACAGGGGTCCCAGCCCCAGCATTTT.

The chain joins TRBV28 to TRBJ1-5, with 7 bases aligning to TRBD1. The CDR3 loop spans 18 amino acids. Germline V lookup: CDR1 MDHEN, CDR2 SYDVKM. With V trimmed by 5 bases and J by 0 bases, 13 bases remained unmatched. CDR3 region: CASSTRGGRSYSNQPQHF. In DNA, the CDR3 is TGTGCCAGCAGTACCCGAGGGGGCCGCTCGTATAGCAATCAGCCCCAGCATTTT.

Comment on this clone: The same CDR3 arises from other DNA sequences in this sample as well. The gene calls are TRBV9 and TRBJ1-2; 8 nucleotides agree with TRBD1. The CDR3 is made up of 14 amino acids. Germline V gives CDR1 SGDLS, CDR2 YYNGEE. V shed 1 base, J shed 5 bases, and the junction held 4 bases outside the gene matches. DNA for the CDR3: TGTGCCAGCAGCGTATCGGACAGGGATTATGGCTACACCTTC. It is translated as CASSVSDRDYGYTF.

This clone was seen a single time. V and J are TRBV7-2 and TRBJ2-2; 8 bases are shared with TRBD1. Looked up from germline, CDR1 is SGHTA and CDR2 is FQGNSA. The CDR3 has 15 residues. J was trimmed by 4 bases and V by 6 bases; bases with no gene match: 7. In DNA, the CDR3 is TGTGCCAGCAGGCCAGGGGGCAGCGTCACCGGGGAGCTGTTTTTT. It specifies CASRPGGSVTGELFF.

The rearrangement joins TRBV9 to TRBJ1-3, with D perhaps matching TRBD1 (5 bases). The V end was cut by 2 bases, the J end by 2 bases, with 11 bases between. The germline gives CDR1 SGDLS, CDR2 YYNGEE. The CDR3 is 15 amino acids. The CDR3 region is CASSVLGVTGNTIYF. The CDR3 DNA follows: TGTGCCAGCAGCGTTTTAGGGGTTACTGGAAACACCATATATTTT.

The CDR3 spells CASTIAGGNTDTQYF. The CDR3 nucleotides read TGTGCCAGCACCATCGCGGGGGGAAACACAGATACGCAGTATTTT. The J gene is TRBJ2-3, the V gene TRBV9; 8 nucleotides align to TRBD2. From germline, CDR1 is SGDLS and CDR2 YYNGEE. Trimming removed 6 bases from V and 2 bases from J; junction bases left unmatched: 8. There are 15 residues in the CDR3.

The CDR3 DNA reads as TGTGCCAGCGGATTACAGGGGTTCACCGGGGAGCTGTTTTTT. Protein: CASGLQGFTGELFF. The chain is built from TRBV28 and TRBJ2-2, with 7 bases identical to TRBD1. The CDR3 contains 14 residues. Germline V gives CDR1 MDHEN, CDR2 SYDVKM. Losses at the gene ends were 8 bases for V and 4 bases for J; bases not matched to a gene: 7.

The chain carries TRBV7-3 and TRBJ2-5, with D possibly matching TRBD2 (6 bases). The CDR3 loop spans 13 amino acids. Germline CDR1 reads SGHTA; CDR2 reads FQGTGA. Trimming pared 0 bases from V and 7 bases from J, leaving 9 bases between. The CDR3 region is CASSLTGGGTQYF. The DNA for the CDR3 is TGTGCCAGCAGCTTAACGGGGGGTGGGACCCAGTACTTC. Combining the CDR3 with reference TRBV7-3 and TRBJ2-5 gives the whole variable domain GAGVSQTPSNKVTEKGKYVELRCDPISGHTALYWYRQSLGQGPEFLIYFQGTGAADDSGLPNDRFFAVRPEGSVSTLKIQRTERGDSAVYLCASSLTGGGTQYFGPGTRLLVL.

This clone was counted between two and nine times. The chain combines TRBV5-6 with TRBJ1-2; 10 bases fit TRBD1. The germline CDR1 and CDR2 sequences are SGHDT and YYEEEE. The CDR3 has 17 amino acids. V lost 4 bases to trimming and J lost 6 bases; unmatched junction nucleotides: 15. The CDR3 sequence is CASSRQWDRGVVDGYTF. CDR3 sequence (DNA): TGTGCCAGCAGCCGGCAATGGGACAGGGGAGTTGTGGATGGCTACACCTTC.

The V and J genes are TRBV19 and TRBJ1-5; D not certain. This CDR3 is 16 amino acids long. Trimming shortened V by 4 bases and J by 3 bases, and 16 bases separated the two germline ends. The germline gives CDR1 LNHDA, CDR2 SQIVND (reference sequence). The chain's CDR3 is CASSNFQFSNNQPQHF. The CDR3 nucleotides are TGTGCCAGTAGTAACTTTCAATTCTCGAACAATCAGCCCCAGCATTTT.

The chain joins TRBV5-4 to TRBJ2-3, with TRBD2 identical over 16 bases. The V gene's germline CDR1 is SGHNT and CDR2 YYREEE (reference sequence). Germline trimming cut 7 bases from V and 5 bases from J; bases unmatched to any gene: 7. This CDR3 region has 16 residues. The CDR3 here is CASGTSGRARGDTQYF. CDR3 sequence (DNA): TGTGCCAGCGGGACTAGCGGGAGGGCCCGGGGAGATACGCAGTATTTT.

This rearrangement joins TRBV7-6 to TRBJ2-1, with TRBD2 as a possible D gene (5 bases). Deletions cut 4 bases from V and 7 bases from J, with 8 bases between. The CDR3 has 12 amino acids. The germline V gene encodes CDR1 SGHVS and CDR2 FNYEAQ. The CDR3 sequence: CASSSRGNEQFF. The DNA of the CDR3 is TGTGCCAGCAGCTCCCGAGGGAATGAGCAGTTCTTC.

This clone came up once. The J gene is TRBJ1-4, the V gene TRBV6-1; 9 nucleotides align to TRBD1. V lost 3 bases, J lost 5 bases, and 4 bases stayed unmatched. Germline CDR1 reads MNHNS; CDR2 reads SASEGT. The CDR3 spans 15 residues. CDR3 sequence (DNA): TGTGCCAGCAGTGAGACCGGGACAGGGAATGAAAAACTGTTTTTT. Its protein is CASSETGTGNEKLFF.

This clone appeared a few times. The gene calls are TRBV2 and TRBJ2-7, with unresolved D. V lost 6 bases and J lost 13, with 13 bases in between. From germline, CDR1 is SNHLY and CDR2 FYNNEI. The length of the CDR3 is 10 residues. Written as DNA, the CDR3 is TGTGCCAGCAGCGACGCCAGGTCCTACTTC. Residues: CASSDARSYF.

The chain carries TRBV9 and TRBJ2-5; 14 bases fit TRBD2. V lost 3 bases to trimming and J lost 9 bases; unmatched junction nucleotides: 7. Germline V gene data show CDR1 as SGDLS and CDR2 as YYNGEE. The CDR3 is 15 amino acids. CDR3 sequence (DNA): TGTGCCAGCAGCGACGGGACTAGCGGGGGTGGGCCCCAGTACTTC. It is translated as CASSDGTSGGGPQYF.

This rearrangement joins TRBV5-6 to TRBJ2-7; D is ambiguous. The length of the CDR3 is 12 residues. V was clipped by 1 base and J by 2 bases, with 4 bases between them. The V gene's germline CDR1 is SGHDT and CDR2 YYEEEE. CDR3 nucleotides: TGTGCCAGCAGCTTGAGCGCCTACGAGCAGTACTTC. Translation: CASSLSAYEQYF.

Here the CDR3 DNA reads TGCGCCAGCAGCACTACAGGGTGGGAGACCCAGTACTTC. It yields the protein CASSTTGWETQYF. The chain carries TRBV5-1 and TRBJ2-5; tentatively, D is TRBD1 (6 bases). The CDR3 consists of 13 residues. Trimming cost V 4 bases and J 5 bases, with 12 bases left between them. The germline V gene has CDR1 SGHRS and CDR2 YFSETQ.